Listed here are 25 T cell receptor beta chains from one sample, sequenced in a study of OX40 agonist ivuxolimab in advanced cancers. Clones were read by immunoSEQ multiplex PCR, and TCRdb kept only the in-frame ones, dropping some. This sample has almost 90,000 clones, with more than 75% found just once. The specimen comprised CD4+ or CD8+ T cells sorted from blood, sampled in a trial of the OX40 agonist ivuxolimab. The receptor set was obtained from an adult with an advanced solid tumor such as melanoma, head and neck, liver or kidney cancer.

The chain has TRBV10-1 and TRBJ1-1; D gene ambiguous. V lost 2 bases and J 1 base, leaving 2 bases between the germline ends. CDR1 WNHNN and CDR2 SYGVQD come from the germline V gene (reference sequence). The CDR3 is made up of 12 amino acids. In DNA form, the CDR3 reads TGCGCCAGCAGTGAGGCGAACACTGAAGCTTTCTTT. This codes for CASSEANTEAFF.

Here the CDR3 reads CASSTGTSYEQYF. The CDR3 DNA follows: TGTGCCAGCAGTACCGGGACTTCCTACGAGCAGTACTTC. The rearrangement links TRBV11-2 to TRBJ2-7, with a possible D match to TRBD2 (6 bases). Per germline, CDR1 SGHAT and CDR2 FQNNGV. The CDR3 runs 13 residues. Trimming left V 6 bases short and J 1 base short, with 10 bases between.

The rearrangement links TRBV19 to TRBJ1-3; TRBD1 aligns across 7 bases. From germline, CDR1 is LNHDA and CDR2 SQIVND (reference sequence). Trimming at V came to 6 bases and at J to 4 bases, leaving 6 bases not matched to a gene. This CDR3 comprises 14 residues. CDR3 sequence: CASSITGDGNTIYF. The CDR3 bases are TGTGCCAGTAGCATAACAGGGGACGGAAACACCATATATTTT.

V usage is TRBV9 and J usage is TRBJ1-1, with D perhaps TRBD1 (5 bases). Between the trimmed V and J ends, which lost 0 bases and 0 bases, there was a span of 6 bases. This CDR3 contains 14 residues. Per germline, CDR1 SGDLS and CDR2 YYNGEE. CDR3 sequence: CASSVGDLNTEAFF. The DNA for the CDR3 is TGTGCCAGCAGCGTAGGGGACCTGAACACTGAAGCTTTCTTT.

J is TRBJ1-2 and V is TRBV9, with D perhaps matching TRBD1 (5 bases). The germline V and J ends were trimmed by 0 bases and 7 bases, with 13 bases remaining between them. Germline CDR1 and CDR2: SGDLS and YYNGEE. The CDR3 is 14 amino acids. CDR3 bases: TGTGCCAGCAGCGTAGGTCGGGGCATCGGTGGCTACACCTTC. Its protein product is CASSVGRGIGGYTF.

This clone occurred a few times. This rearrangement joins TRBV29-1 to TRBJ1-3, with D perhaps matching TRBD1 (6 bases). The CDR3 contains 14 residues. CDR1 and CDR2 from the germline V gene are SQVTM and ANQGSEA. V gave up 5 bases and J gave up 1 base, with 12 bases separating them. The CDR3 loop is CSVQGPVSGNTIYF. For the CDR3, the DNA is TGCAGCGTTCAGGGGCCCGTTTCTGGAAACACCATATATTTT.

The CDR3 coding sequence is TGTGCCAGCAGTGTACAGGGTAGGAAGAATGAAAAACTGTTTTTT. It yields the protein CASSVQGRKNEKLFF. The chain links TRBV6-6 to TRBJ1-4; the D gene is possibly TRBD1 (6 bases). Germline lookup yields CDR1 MNHNY and CDR2 SVGAGI (reference sequence). CDR3 length equals 15 residues. V was cut by 5 bases and J by 5 bases, with 15 bases left in between.

This chain links TRBV7-3 with TRBJ1-6, with D possibly matching TRBD1 (5 bases). The CDR3 is made up of 13 amino acids. The V and J ends lost 8 bases and 10 bases respectively, with 15 bases between them. Germline V gene lookup returns CDR1 SGHTA and CDR2 FQGTGA. The CDR3 loop is CASAPTRDSPLHF. Here the CDR3 DNA reads TGTGCCAGCGCACCCACCAGGGACTCACCCCTCCACTTT.

The genes are TRBV28 and TRBJ1-2; D is undetermined. CDR3 size: 13 residues. CDR1 and CDR2 (germline): MDHEN, SYDVKM. The germline V and J ends were trimmed by 6 bases and 0 bases, with 8 bases remaining between them. The CDR3 loop is CASSPSANYGYTF. DNA for the CDR3: TGTGCCAGCAGCCCCTCCGCTAACTATGGCTACACCTTC.

This chain uses TRBV7-9 with TRBJ1-6; 10 bases are a match to TRBD1. The CDR3 spans 16 residues. The V and J ends lost 5 bases and 10 bases, in that order; junction bases with no gene match: 11. Germline V gives CDR1 SEHNR, CDR2 FQNEAQ (reference sequence). CDR3 region: CASSILRDRGGSPLHF. Written as DNA, the CDR3 is TGTGCCAGCAGCATCCTCCGGGACAGGGGCGGGTCACCCCTCCACTTT. Filled out from reference TRBV7-9 and TRBJ1-6, the complete variable domain reads DTGVSQNPRHKITKRGQNVTFRCDPISEHNRLYWYRQTLGQGPEFLTYFQNEAQLEKSRLLSDRFSAERPKGSFSTLEIQRTEQGDSAMYLCASSILRDRGGSPLHFGNGTRLTVT.

V and J are TRBV19 and TRBJ1-5; 7 nucleotides line up with TRBD1. The germline CDR1 and CDR2 sequences are LNHDA and SQIVND (reference sequence). The CDR3 consists of 17 residues. V gave up 5 bases and J gave up 1 base; unmatched junction bases: 11. In DNA, the CDR3 is TGTGCCAGTAGTGCACCTACAGACAGGGCAAGCAATCAGCCCCAGCATTTT. Its translation is CASSAPTDRASNQPQHF. Combining the CDR3 with reference TRBV19 and TRBJ1-5 gives the whole variable domain DGGITQSPKYLFRKEGQNVTLSCEQNLNHDAMYWYRQDPGQGLRLIYYSQIVNDFQKGDIAEGYSVSREKKESFPLTVTSAQKNPTAFYLCASSAPTDRASNQPQHFGDGTRLSIL.

The chain uses TRBV7-8 and TRBJ2-1, with a tentative D call TRBD2 (6 bases). The germline V gene encodes CDR1 SGHVS and CDR2 FQNEAQ. This CDR3 has 16 residues. V was clipped by 3 bases and J by 0 bases, with 12 bases between them. CDR3 region: CASSFIAVSSYNEQFF. The CDR3 DNA reads as TGTGCCAGCAGCTTTATAGCGGTGAGCTCCTACAATGAGCAGTTCTTC.

This clone was counted once. The chain has TRBV6-1 and TRBJ2-7, with D possibly being TRBD1 (5 bases). This CDR3 contains 13 residues. Per germline, CDR1 MNHNS and CDR2 SASEGT. The germline V and J ends were trimmed by 6 bases and 2 bases, with 11 bases remaining between them. CDR3 residues: CASSRERPYEQYF. In DNA, the CDR3 is TGTGCCAGCAGCAGGGAAAGGCCCTACGAGCAGTACTTC.

The chain combines TRBV7-2 with TRBJ1-1; D perhaps matches TRBD1 (6 bases). V was trimmed by 5 bases and J by 4 bases, leaving 17 bases between them. CDR3 length: 15 amino acids. Germline assignment: CDR1 SGHTA and CDR2 FQGNSA. The CDR3 DNA reads TGTGCCAGCAGCCCCCAGGGGATCACGGGCACTGAAGCTTTCTTT. Translated: CASSPQGITGTEAFF.

This chain links TRBV19 with TRBJ2-3; D may match TRBD1 or TRBD2 (5 bases each). Trimming took off 2 bases at V and 3 bases at J, with 15 bases between the two ends. The CDR3 covers 16 residues. CDR1 is LNHDA, CDR2 SQIVND, per germline (reference sequence). The CDR3 protein is CASSIQGPPMTDTQYF. CDR3 DNA: TGTGCCAGTAGTATACAGGGACCACCAATGACAGATACGCAGTATTTT.

The CDR3 reads CASSLTPGPYEQYF. CDR3 bases: TGTGCCAGCAGCTTAACTCCCGGGCCGTACGAGCAGTACTTC. The chain recombines TRBV7-3 with TRBJ2-7; D uncertain. The CDR3 has 14 amino acids. Germline CDR1 and CDR2: SGHTA and FQGTGA. V was cut by 0 bases and J by 4 bases, with 10 bases left in between.

V gene TRBV7-6 combines with J gene TRBJ2-1, with D perhaps given as TRBD1 or TRBD2 (7 bases each). CDR1 is SGHVS, CDR2 FNYEAQ, per germline. Deletions cut 2 bases from V and 6 bases from J, with 14 bases between. There are 15 residues in the CDR3. Written as DNA, the CDR3 is TGTGCCAGCAGCTTACAGGGGGGGGCCCTCAATGAGCAGTTCTTC. It codes for CASSLQGGALNEQFF. Full variable domain (remainder filled in from reference TRBV7-6 and TRBJ2-1): GAGVSQSPRYKVTKRGQDVALRCDPISGHVSLYWYRQALGQGPEFLTYFNYEAQQDKSGLPNDRFSAERPEGSISTLTIQRTEQRDSAMYRCASSLQGGALNEQFFGPGTRLTVL.

This chain links TRBV11-2 with TRBJ2-7; D call uncertain. This CDR3 has 15 amino acids. The V gene's germline CDR1 is SGHAT and CDR2 FQNNGV. Trimming took 1 base from V and 4 from J, leaving 14 bases between them. In DNA, the CDR3 is TGTGCCAGCAGCTTAGCCGGATATCTACCTTACGAGCAGTACTTC. Translating gives CASSLAGYLPYEQYF. Using reference TRBV11-2 and TRBJ2-7 for the parts outside the CDR3, the full variable domain is EAGVAQSPRYKIIEKRQSVAFWCNPISGHATLYWYQQILGQGPKLLIQFQNNGVVDDSQLPKDRFSAERLKGVDSTLKIQPAKLEDSAVYLCASSLAGYLPYEQYFGPGTRLTVT.

The chain employs TRBV7-6 and TRBJ2-1, with TRBD2 as a possible D gene (6 bases). This CDR3 spans 15 amino acids. Germline V CDR1 and CDR2: SGHVS, FNYEAQ. V was trimmed by 1 base and J by 5 bases, leaving 12 bases between them. The CDR3 DNA reads as TGTGCCAGCAGCTTAGTGGAGCTAGCGAACAATGAGCAGTTCTTC. The encoded protein is CASSLVELANNEQFF.

The chain links TRBV19 to TRBJ2-7, with 9 bases lining up with TRBD1. There are 13 residues in the CDR3. Unmatched junction bases numbered 12, after V lost 6 bases and J lost 12 bases. The germline V gene has CDR1 LNHDA and CDR2 SQIVND (reference sequence). CDR3: CASSEQGARRPYF. Written as DNA, the CDR3 is TGTGCCAGTAGCGAACAGGGGGCTCGCCGTCCGTACTTC. Complete variable domain (other parts from reference TRBV19 and TRBJ2-7): DGGITQSPKYLFRKEGQNVTLSCEQNLNHDAMYWYRQDPGQGLRLIYYSQIVNDFQKGDIAEGYSVSREKKESFPLTVTSAQKNPTAFYLCASSEQGARRPYFGPGTRLTVT.

The CDR3 DNA reads TGTGCCTGGAGTGTCCGGGGGAGCCAAGAGACCCAGTACTTC. The encoded protein is CAWSVRGSQETQYF. The chain joins TRBV30 to TRBJ2-5, with D tentatively TRBD2 (6 bases). CDR3 length equals 14 residues. V shed 0 bases and J shed 1 base, with 9 bases lying between them. Per the germline V gene, CDR1 is GTSNPN and CDR2 is SVGIG (reference sequence).

The rearrangement links TRBV2 to TRBJ2-2, with a possible D match to TRBD1 (5 bases). Germline V gene sequence: CDR1 SNHLY, CDR2 FYNNEI. V lost 7 bases, J lost 2 bases, and 17 bases lay in between. This CDR3 is 16 amino acids long. The CDR3 sequence is CASTIDQGSNTGELFF. Here the CDR3 DNA reads TGTGCCAGCACCATCGACCAGGGAAGTAACACCGGGGAGCTGTTTTTT.

The chain joins TRBV6-5 to TRBJ2-5; D unresolved. The germline V gene encodes CDR1 MNHEY and CDR2 SVGAGI. Deletions cut 3 bases from V and 7 bases from J, with 15 bases between. The CDR3 length is 14 residues. The CDR3 loop is CASSYPDPGGTQYF. As DNA, the CDR3 is TGTGCCAGCAGTTATCCGGACCCCGGCGGGACCCAGTACTTC.

This rearrangement joins TRBV7-9 to TRBJ2-7, with TRBD1 matching 9 bases. J lost 1 base, V lost 5 bases, and 6 bases had no gene match. The germline V gene has CDR1 SEHNR and CDR2 FQNEAQ (reference sequence). The CDR3 is 15 residues long. Here the CDR3 reads CASSITGQGSYEQYF. The CDR3 bases are TGTGCCAGCAGCATCACGGGACAGGGATCCTACGAGCAGTACTTC.

This clone was counted a single time. The genes are TRBV11-3 and TRBJ2-1; D ambiguous. CDR3 length: 15 amino acids. Germline lookup yields CDR1 SGHNT and CDR2 YENEEA. Trimming pared 1 base from V and 0 bases from J, leaving 7 bases between. For the CDR3, the DNA is TGTGCCAGCAGCTTAGGACAAAGCTCCTACAATGAGCAGTTCTTC. Amino acid sequence: CASSLGQSSYNEQFF.